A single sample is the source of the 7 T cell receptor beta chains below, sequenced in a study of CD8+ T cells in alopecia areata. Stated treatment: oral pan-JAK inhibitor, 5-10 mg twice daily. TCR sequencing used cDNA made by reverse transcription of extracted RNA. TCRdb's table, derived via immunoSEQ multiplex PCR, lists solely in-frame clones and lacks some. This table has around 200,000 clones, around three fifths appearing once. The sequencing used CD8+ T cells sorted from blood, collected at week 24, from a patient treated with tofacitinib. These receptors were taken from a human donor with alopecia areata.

CDR3 loop: CSGTRQGDGANVLTF. The CDR3 DNA follows: TGCAGCGGTACACGACAGGGGGATGGGGCCAACGTCCTGACTTTC. The chain employs TRBV29-1 and TRBJ2-6, with TRBD1 identical over 9 bases. Germline CDR1 is SQVTM and CDR2 is ANQGSEA. The V segment lost 7 bases and the J segment 3 bases; nucleotides outside the gene matches: 7. The CDR3 contains 15 residues.

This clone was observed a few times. The CDR3 nucleotides are TGTGCCATCAGTGAAACCCGACTGCCTCGAAGAGAAACTGAAGCTTTCTTT. Its protein product is CAISETRLPRRETEAFF. V gene TRBV10-3 combines with J gene TRBJ1-1; no definite D call. From germline, CDR1 is ENHRY and CDR2 SYGVKD. The CDR3 loop spans 17 amino acids. Trimming shortened V by 3 bases and J by 5 bases, and 22 bases separated the two germline ends.

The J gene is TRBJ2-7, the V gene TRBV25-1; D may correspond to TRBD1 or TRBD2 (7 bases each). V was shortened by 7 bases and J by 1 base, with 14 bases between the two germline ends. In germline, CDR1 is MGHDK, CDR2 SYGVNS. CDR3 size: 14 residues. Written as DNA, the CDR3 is TGTGCCAGCACCCAGGGGGGGGCGTCCTACGAGCAGTACTTC. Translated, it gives CASTQGGASYEQYF.

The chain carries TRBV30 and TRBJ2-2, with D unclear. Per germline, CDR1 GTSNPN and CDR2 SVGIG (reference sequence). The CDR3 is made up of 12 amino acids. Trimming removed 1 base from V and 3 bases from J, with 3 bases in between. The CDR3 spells CAWSAYTGELFF. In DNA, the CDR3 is TGTGCCTGGAGTGCGTACACCGGGGAGCTGTTTTTT.

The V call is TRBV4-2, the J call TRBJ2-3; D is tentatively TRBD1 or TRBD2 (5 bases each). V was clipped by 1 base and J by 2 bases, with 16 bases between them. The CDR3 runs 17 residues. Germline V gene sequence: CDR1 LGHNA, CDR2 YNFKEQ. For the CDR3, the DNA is TGTGCCAGCAGCCAAGTTTTGGGGGTCCGAATCACAGATACGCAGTATTTT. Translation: CASSQVLGVRITDTQYF.

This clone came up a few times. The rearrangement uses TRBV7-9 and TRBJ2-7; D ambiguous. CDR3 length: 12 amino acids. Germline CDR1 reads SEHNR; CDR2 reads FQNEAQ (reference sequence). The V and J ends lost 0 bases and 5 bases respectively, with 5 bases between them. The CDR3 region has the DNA TGTGCCAGCAGCTTAGCACCCGACGAGCAGTACTTC. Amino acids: CASSLAPDEQYF.

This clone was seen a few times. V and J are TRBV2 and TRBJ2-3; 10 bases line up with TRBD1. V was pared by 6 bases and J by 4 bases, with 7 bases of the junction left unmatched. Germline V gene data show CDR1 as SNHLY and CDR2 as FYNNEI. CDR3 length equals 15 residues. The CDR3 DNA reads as TGTGCCAGCAGGGACGACAGGGGGCTGGCAGATACGCAGTATTTT. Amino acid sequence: CASRDDRGLADTQYF.